This paragraph reports one TCR beta chain. The data belong to a study of PD-L1 blockade in urothelial cancer. Study summary: Patients took up atezolizumab around 2014 at 1,200 mg intravenously every 3 weeks. Median T cell yield from blood was approximately 130,000.

TCRdb's copy holds only in-frame clones and misses some; the assay was immunoSEQ multiplex PCR. The table shows some 80,000 clones, with around four fifths occurring only once. The time point: pretreatment peripheral blood. The patients had locally advanced or metastatic urothelial carcinoma. Patient sample counts ranged from 1 to 8, pretreatment and on-treatment. CDR1 GTSNPN and CDR2 SVGIG come from the germline V gene (reference sequence). The CDR3 contains 13 residues. V dropped 0 bases and J dropped 2 bases, with 8 bases sitting between them. The input for sequencing was PBMCs, taken around atezolizumab (anti-PD-L1) treatment. The source is a man aged 35 to 55 with urothelial cancer. This chain links TRBV30 with TRBJ2-7, with D possibly being TRBD2 (5 bases). The CDR3 is CAWSVHGTYEQYF. The CDR3 DNA sequence: TGTGCCTGGAGTGTACACGGGACCTACGAGCAGTACTTC.